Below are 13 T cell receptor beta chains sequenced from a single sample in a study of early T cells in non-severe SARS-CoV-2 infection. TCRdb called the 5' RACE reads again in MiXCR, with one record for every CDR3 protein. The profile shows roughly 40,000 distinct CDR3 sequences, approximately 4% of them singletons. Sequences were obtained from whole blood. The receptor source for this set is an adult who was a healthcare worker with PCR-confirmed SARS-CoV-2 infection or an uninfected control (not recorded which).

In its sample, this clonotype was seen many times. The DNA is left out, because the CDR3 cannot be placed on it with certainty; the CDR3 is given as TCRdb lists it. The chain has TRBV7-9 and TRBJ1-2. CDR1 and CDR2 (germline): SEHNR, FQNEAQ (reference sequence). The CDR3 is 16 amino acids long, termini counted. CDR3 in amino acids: CASSFGNGELSEGYTF.

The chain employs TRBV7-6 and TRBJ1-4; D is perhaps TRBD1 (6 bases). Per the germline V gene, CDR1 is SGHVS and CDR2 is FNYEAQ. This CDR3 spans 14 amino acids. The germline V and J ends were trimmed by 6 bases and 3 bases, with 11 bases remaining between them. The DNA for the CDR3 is TGTGCCAGCAGTTCGGGACAACCTAATGAAAAACTGTTTTTT. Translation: CASSSGQPNEKLFF.

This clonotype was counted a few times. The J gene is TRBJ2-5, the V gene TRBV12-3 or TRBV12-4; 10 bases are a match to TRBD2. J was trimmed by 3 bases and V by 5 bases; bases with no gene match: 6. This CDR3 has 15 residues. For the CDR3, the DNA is TGTGCCAGCAGTGTAACTAGCGGGGCGAAAGAGACCCAGTACTTC. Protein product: CASSVTSGAKETQYF.

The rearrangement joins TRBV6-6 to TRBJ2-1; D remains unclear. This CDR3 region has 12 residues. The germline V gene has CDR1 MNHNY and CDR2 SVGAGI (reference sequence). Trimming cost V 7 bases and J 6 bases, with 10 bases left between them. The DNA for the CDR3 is TGTGCCAGCAACCCCGGTCCCAATGAGCAGTTCTTC. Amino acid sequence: CASNPGPNEQFF.

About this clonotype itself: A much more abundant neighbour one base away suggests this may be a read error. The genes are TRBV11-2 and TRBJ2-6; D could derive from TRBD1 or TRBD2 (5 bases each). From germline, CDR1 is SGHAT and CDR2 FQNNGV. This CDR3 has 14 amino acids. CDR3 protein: CVSSPGQGANVLTF. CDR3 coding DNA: TGTGTCAGCAGCCCGGGGCAAGGGGCCAACGTCCTGACTTTC.

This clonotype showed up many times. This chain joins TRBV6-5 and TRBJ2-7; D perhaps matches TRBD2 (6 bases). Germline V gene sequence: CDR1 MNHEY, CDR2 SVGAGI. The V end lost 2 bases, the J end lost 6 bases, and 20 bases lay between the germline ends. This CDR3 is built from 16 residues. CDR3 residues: CASSYTLTSLSAEQYF. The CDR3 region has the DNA TGTGCCAGCAGTTACACCTTAACTAGCCTCTCCGCCGAGCAGTACTTC.

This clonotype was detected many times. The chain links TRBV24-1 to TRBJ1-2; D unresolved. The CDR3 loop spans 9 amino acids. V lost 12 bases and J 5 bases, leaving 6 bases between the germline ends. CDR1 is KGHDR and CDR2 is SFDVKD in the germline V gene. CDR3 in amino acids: CAPEYGYTF. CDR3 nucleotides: TGTGCCCCGGAATATGGCTACACCTTC.

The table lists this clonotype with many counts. The CDR3 is CASSSSGVRSSYEQYF. CDR3 in DNA: TGTGCCAGCAGTTCCTCCGGGGTCCGAAGCTCCTACGAGCAGTACTTC. The chain uses TRBV6-6 and TRBJ2-7, with D possibly being TRBD2 (5 bases). Germline loops: CDR1 MNHNY, CDR2 SVGAGI (reference sequence). V was shortened by 4 bases and J by 0 bases, with 16 bases between the two germline ends. The CDR3 length is 16 residues.

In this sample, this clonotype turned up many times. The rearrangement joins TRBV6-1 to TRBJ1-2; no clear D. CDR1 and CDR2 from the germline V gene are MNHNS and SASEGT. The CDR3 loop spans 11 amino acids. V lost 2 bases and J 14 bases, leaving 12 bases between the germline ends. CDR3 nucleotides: TGTGCCAGCAGTGAATCGTCGAAGCCAACCTTC. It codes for CASSESSKPTF.

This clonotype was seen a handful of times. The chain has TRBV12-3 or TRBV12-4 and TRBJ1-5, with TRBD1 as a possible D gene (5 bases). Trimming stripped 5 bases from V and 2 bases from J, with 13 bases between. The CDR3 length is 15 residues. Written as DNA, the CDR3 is TGTGCCAGCAGTACGACAGCCTCTGGCAATCAGCCCCAGCATTTT. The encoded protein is CASSTTASGNQPQHF.

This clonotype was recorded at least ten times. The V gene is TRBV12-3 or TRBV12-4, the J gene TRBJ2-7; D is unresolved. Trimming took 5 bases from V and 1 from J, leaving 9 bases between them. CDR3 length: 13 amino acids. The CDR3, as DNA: TGTGCCAGCAGTAGAGGCAGATCCTACGAGCAGTACTTC. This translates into CASSRGRSYEQYF.

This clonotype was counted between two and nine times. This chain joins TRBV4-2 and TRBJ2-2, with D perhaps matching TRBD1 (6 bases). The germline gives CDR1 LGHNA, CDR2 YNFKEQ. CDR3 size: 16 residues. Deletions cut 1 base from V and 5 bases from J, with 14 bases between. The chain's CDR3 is CASSQGDTLGTGELFF. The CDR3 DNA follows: TGTGCCAGCAGCCAAGGGGACACCCTAGGGACCGGGGAGCTGTTTTTT.

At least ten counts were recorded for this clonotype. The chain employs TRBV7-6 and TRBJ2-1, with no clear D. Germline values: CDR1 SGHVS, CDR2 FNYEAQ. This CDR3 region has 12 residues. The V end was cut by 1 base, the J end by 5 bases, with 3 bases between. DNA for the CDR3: TGTGCCAGCAGCTTAGACCACAATGAGCAGTTCTTC. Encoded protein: CASSLDHNEQFF.